This TCR beta chain was captured by sequencing in a study of T-cell memory formation after mild COVID-19. A single record per CDR3 protein comes from TCRdb applying MiXCR to the 5' RACE reads. The data hold around 250,000 distinct CDR3 sequences, with about 17% observed a single time. This clonotype came up a few times. The sequencing input was PBMCs or a T cell subset sorted from them (not recorded which). The clonotype comes from a man aged 18 to 29 who had mild COVID-19 (a few samples of this study predate the infection). Cell type and time point are not known.

The CDR3 here is CASSPGLNVEQYF. As DNA, the CDR3 is TGTGCCAGCTCACCGGGACTCAACGTGGAGCAGTACTTC. V usage is TRBV18 and J usage is TRBJ2-7; TRBD2 might be the D (6 bases). Germline V gene lookup returns CDR1 KGHSH and CDR2 LQKENI. With 3 bases removed from V and 7 bases from J, the gap between germline ends came to 13 bases. The CDR3 spans 13 residues. The full variable domain, in which reference TRBV18 and TRBJ2-7 provide the parts outside the CDR3, is NAGVMQNPRHLVRRRGQEARLRCSPMKGHSHVYWYRQLPEEGLKFMVYLQKENIIDESGMPKERFSAEFPKEGPSILRIQQVVRGDSAAYFCASSPGLNVEQYFGPGTRLTVT.